The 29 T cell receptor beta chains presented below share a single source sample, sequenced in a study of cytomegalovirus exposure and HLA in healthy donors. The PCR ran on 60 Vbeta and 13 Jbeta primers. The assay was immunoSEQ multiplex PCR, and TCRdb's table has in-frame clones only and misses some. The sample yields nearly 110,000 clones, roughly 82% seen once. Source material: PBMCs. These TCRs come from a man in his fifties in good health and CMV-seronegative.

The chain is built from TRBV6-5 and TRBJ1-1, with D perhaps matching TRBD1 (6 bases). Germline CDR1 reads MNHEY; CDR2 reads SVGAGI. V lost 7 bases to trimming and J lost 11 bases, with 23 bases between them. The CDR3 runs to 14 residues. As DNA, the CDR3 is TGTGCCAGCACGATTGACAGGTTGGGGGTTGGGGCTTTCTTT. Amino acid sequence: CASTIDRLGVGAFF.

The rearrangement links TRBV7-9 to TRBJ2-7, with TRBD1 as a possible D gene (6 bases). Germline CDR1 reads SEHNR; CDR2 reads FQNEAQ (reference sequence). The length of the CDR3 is 12 residues. V gave up 6 bases and J gave up 5 bases, with 11 bases separating them. The CDR3 loop is CASSWDNNEQYV. CDR3 sequence (DNA): TGTGCCAGCAGTTGGGACAACAACGAGCAGTACGTC.

The CDR3 loop is CASSLRGRHEKLFF. The DNA of the CDR3 is TGTGCCAGCAGTTTACGCGGGCGACATGAAAAACTGTTTTTT. V and J are TRBV28 and TRBJ1-4; no definite D call. The CDR3 is made up of 14 amino acids. Germline-derived CDR1 and CDR2 are MDHEN and SYDVKM. V lost 2 bases and J lost 6, with 10 bases in between.

The V call is TRBV6-1, the J call TRBJ2-5; D possibly corresponds to TRBD1 (5 bases). CDR1 and CDR2 (germline): MNHNS, SASEGT. CDR3 length: 13 amino acids. V lost 5 bases, J lost 1 base, and 8 bases lay in between. CDR3 sequence reads: CASSRGSQETQYF. Here the CDR3 DNA reads TGTGCCAGCAGTAGGGGATCCCAAGAGACCCAGTACTTC.

This clone was seen only once. V usage is TRBV5-1 and J usage is TRBJ1-3; D is possibly TRBD1 (6 bases). The CDR3 has 15 amino acids. V lost 4 bases to trimming and J lost 3 bases, with 14 bases between them. Germline V CDR1 and CDR2: SGHRS, YFSETQ. The CDR3 sequence is CASSAIQGFGNTIYF. The DNA of the CDR3 is TGCGCCAGCAGCGCCATACAGGGCTTTGGAAACACCATATATTTT.

This chain links TRBV6-4 with TRBJ1-5; no reliable D call. Germline loops: CDR1 MRHNA, CDR2 SNTAGT. Trimming stripped 5 bases from V and 3 bases from J, with 8 bases between. The CDR3 is 13 amino acids. The CDR3, as DNA: TGTGCCAGCAGTAACGGTGACAATCAGCCCCAGCATTTT. Its protein product is CASSNGDNQPQHF.

This chain links TRBV5-1 with TRBJ1-1, with a tentative D call TRBD1 (5 bases). V was cut by 2 bases and J by 4 bases, with 21 bases left in between. The germline CDR1 and CDR2 sequences are SGHRS and YFSETQ. The CDR3 has 17 amino acids. CDR3 protein: CASSFTGVSGAGTEAFF. CDR3 nucleotide sequence: TGCGCCAGCAGCTTTACCGGGGTCAGCGGGGCCGGCACTGAAGCTTTCTTT.

The chain has TRBV9 and TRBJ1-2, with a weak D call TRBD1 (5 bases). Trimming cost V 4 bases and J 2 bases, with 15 bases left between them. Germline V CDR1 and CDR2: SGDLS, YYNGEE. This CDR3 contains 15 residues. The CDR3 DNA reads TGTGCCAGCAGCCGAGCCCGGGGGAGCAACTATGGCTACACCTTC. Protein: CASSRARGSNYGYTF.

The rearrangement joins TRBV29-1 to TRBJ1-1; 8 bases line up with TRBD1. CDR1 is SQVTM, CDR2 ANQGSEA, per germline. The V gene end was trimmed by 0 bases and the J gene end by 7 bases; junction bases not matched to a gene: 7. This CDR3 is built from 14 residues. CDR3 coding DNA: TGCAGCGTTGAAGAAAACAGGGGGGGCTTTGAAGCTTTCTTT. Translation gives CSVEENRGGFEAFF.

This chain connects TRBV19 to TRBJ2-6; D is undetermined. V lost 7 bases and J lost 2, with 3 bases in between. The CDR3 consists of 12 residues. CDR1 LNHDA and CDR2 SQIVND come from the germline V gene (reference sequence). CDR3 coding DNA: TGTGCCAGTACTCCTGGGGCCAACGTCCTGACTTTC. This encodes CASTPGANVLTF.

The chain carries TRBV6-5 and TRBJ2-5, with 8 bases matching TRBD2. The CDR3 is 13 residues long. V shed 6 bases, J shed 5 bases, and the junction held 5 bases outside the gene matches. The V gene's germline CDR1 is MNHEY and CDR2 SVGAGI. As DNA, the CDR3 is TGTGCCAGCAGCCGGGGGGGCCTGGAGACCCAGTACTTC. It specifies CASSRGGLETQYF.

This chain uses TRBV6-6 with TRBJ1-2; D may be TRBD1 (6 bases). This CDR3 has 16 residues. The germline CDR1 and CDR2 sequences are MNHNY and SVGAGI (reference sequence). The V end was cut by 0 bases, the J end by 7 bases, with 18 bases between. For the CDR3, the DNA is TGTGCCAGCAGTTACTCCCCGGGGGGTAGGGGGAGTGGCTACACCTTC. As protein: CASSYSPGGRGSGYTF.

This rearrangement joins TRBV10-3 to TRBJ2-5; D possibly corresponds to TRBD2 (5 bases). This CDR3 has 14 amino acids. Between the trimmed V and J ends, which lost 7 bases and 4 bases, there was a span of 16 bases. Germline CDR1 and CDR2: ENHRY and SYGVKD. CDR3 sequence reads: CAITEDYRPETQYF. The CDR3 nucleotides read TGTGCCATCACCGAAGACTATCGCCCAGAGACCCAGTACTTC.

The chain has TRBV27 and TRBJ2-5, with 8 bases fitting TRBD2. The CDR3 spans 15 residues. The junction had 7 bases not matched to a gene; V was cut back by 5 bases and J by 2 bases. Looked up from germline, CDR1 is MNHEY and CDR2 is SMNVEV (reference sequence). CDR3 loop: CASSPLVAGQETQYF. The CDR3, as DNA: TGTGCCAGCAGTCCCCTTGTAGCGGGGCAAGAGACCCAGTACTTC.

As regards this clone: Other DNA variants within this sample encode the same CDR3. This chain connects TRBV19 to TRBJ1-1; 7 nucleotides line up with TRBD1. CDR1 and CDR2 from the germline V gene are LNHDA and SQIVND (reference sequence). This CDR3 contains 13 residues. V lost 2 bases to trimming and J lost 5 bases; unmatched junction nucleotides: 2. CDR3 bases: TGTGCCAGTAGTATACAGGGGGATACTGAAGCTTTCTTT. Protein: CASSIQGDTEAFF.

This clone was counted a few times. CDR3 DNA sequence: TGTGCCAGCAGCTCCGGACAGGGGGCCCCAGATACGCAGTATTTT. Translation gives CASSSGQGAPDTQYF. The chain employs TRBV9 and TRBJ2-3; 11 positions agree with TRBD1. Germline V gene lookup returns CDR1 SGDLS and CDR2 YYNGEE. V shed 4 bases and J 4 bases; nucleotides not matched to a gene: 5. The CDR3 sequence is 15 residues long.

The chain combines TRBV4-1 with TRBJ1-1; TRBD1 matches 8 bases. Unmatched junction bases numbered 3, after V lost 3 bases and J lost 0 bases. The germline V gene has CDR1 MGHRA and CDR2 YSYEKL. The CDR3 has 15 amino acids. The CDR3 sequence is CASSHRQGMNTEAFF. CDR3 DNA: TGCGCCAGCAGCCACCGACAGGGGATGAACACTGAAGCTTTCTTT.

The chain employs TRBV5-5 and TRBJ1-5, with D possibly matching TRBD1 (5 bases). Germline values: CDR1 SGHKS, CDR2 YYEKEE (reference sequence). The CDR3 sequence is 16 residues long. V dropped 3 bases and J dropped 5 bases, with 18 bases sitting between them. The CDR3 sequence is CASSSGWGRLHQPQHF. The CDR3 DNA reads TGTGCCAGCAGCTCCGGGTGGGGCAGGTTACATCAGCCCCAGCATTTT.

This clone was counted between two and nine times. This chain uses TRBV19 with TRBJ2-1; 9 nucleotides agree with TRBD2. Germline-derived CDR1 and CDR2 are LNHDA and SQIVND (reference sequence). V was clipped by 4 bases and J by 9 bases; unmatched bases: 16. The CDR3 runs to 17 residues. CDR3 region: CASSTRPKWRGGTEQFF. The DNA for the CDR3 is TGTGCCAGTAGTACCCGACCCAAGTGGCGGGGGGGCACTGAGCAGTTCTTC.

The chain has TRBV2 and TRBJ2-6; D call uncertain. This CDR3 comprises 16 residues. V was pared by 4 bases and J by 1 base, with 11 bases between. Germline V CDR1 and CDR2: SNHLY, FYNNEI. DNA of the CDR3: TGTGCCAGCAGTGCCACCCCCCTATCTGGGGCCAACGTCCTGACTTTC. Translation gives CASSATPLSGANVLTF.

The chain links TRBV4-3 to TRBJ1-4; TRBD1 is a possible D gene (5 bases). V lost 1 base to trimming and J lost 5 bases, with 8 bases between them. CDR3 length equals 14 residues. Germline loops: CDR1 LGHNA, CDR2 YSLEER. CDR3 loop: CASSQGGYNEKLFF. The CDR3 bases are TGCGCCAGCAGCCAAGGGGGCTACAATGAAAAACTGTTTTTT.

This rearrangement joins TRBV9 to TRBJ1-1; D unclear. Germline CDR1 reads SGDLS; CDR2 reads YYNGEE. The CDR3 sequence is 14 residues long. The germline V and J ends were trimmed by 3 bases and 6 bases, with 15 bases remaining between them. CDR3 bases: TGTGCCAGCAGCGCAGACACCTTTAACCCTGAAGCTTTCTTT. Translating it yields CASSADTFNPEAFF.

The CDR3 region has the DNA TGTGCCAGCAGCTACGGGACAGTAGGGACTAATGAAAAACTGTTTTTT. The encoded protein is CASSYGTVGTNEKLFF. The V gene is TRBV13, the J gene TRBJ1-4; 7 bases fit TRBD1. Germline trimming cut 4 bases from V and 2 bases from J; bases unmatched to any gene: 7. CDR3 length equals 16 residues. Germline V gene sequence: CDR1 PRHDT, CDR2 FYEKMQ (reference sequence).

This clone occurred a few times. The chain is built from TRBV6-5 and TRBJ1-3, with no clear D. V lost 0 bases and J 0 bases, leaving 6 bases between the germline ends. This CDR3 has 15 amino acids. The V gene's germline CDR1 is MNHEY and CDR2 SVGAGI. The CDR3, as DNA: TGTGCCAGCAGTTACTCGGCATACTCTGGAAACACCATATATTTT. Amino acids: CASSYSAYSGNTIYF.

CDR3 amino acids: CASSYSGVGKLFF. The CDR3 DNA reads as TGTGCCAGCAGTTACTCAGGGGTAGGAAAACTGTTTTTT. This chain connects TRBV6-5 to TRBJ1-4; D possibly corresponds to TRBD1 (5 bases). V lost 0 bases and J lost 10, with 9 bases in between. This CDR3 has 13 amino acids. Germline CDR1 is MNHEY and CDR2 is SVGAGI.

This chain links TRBV5-1 with TRBJ1-1; TRBD1 might be the D (5 bases). CDR1 and CDR2 (germline): SGHRS, YFSETQ. V lost 0 bases and J 0 bases, leaving 12 bases between the germline ends. This CDR3 is built from 16 residues. The CDR3 reads CASSLGVGGMNTEAFF. Written as DNA, the CDR3 is TGCGCCAGCAGCTTGGGGGTGGGGGGGATGAACACTGAAGCTTTCTTT.

V usage is TRBV7-3 and J usage is TRBJ1-6; D call uncertain. The germline V gene encodes CDR1 SGHTA and CDR2 FQGTGA. The CDR3 is 10 residues long. V dropped 5 bases and J dropped 14 bases, with 7 bases sitting between them. The DNA for the CDR3 is TGTGCCAGCAGCCCCCCCTCCCTCCACTTT. As protein: CASSPPSLHF.

The V gene is TRBV5-4, the J gene TRBJ2-3; D perhaps matches TRBD2 (7 bases). Germline V gene data show CDR1 as SGHNT and CDR2 as YYREEE (reference sequence). V lost 1 base to trimming and J lost 4 bases, with 19 bases between them. The CDR3 is 17 residues long. CDR3 DNA: TGTGCCAGCAGCTTGATCGGCTCCGGCGGGGGCCCAGATACGCAGTATTTT. Translated, it gives CASSLIGSGGGPDTQYF.

This clone was found a few times. The rearrangement joins TRBV19 to TRBJ1-6; TRBD1 is a possible D gene (6 bases). V gave up 1 base and J gave up 4 bases, with 8 bases separating them. The CDR3 extends over 15 amino acids. Germline CDR1 and CDR2: LNHDA and SQIVND (reference sequence). The CDR3 loop reads CASSIGTDYNSPLHF. The DNA of the CDR3 is TGTGCCAGTAGTATAGGGACAGATTATAATTCACCCCTCCACTTT. The full variable domain, with the rest looked up from reference TRBV19 and TRBJ1-6, is DGGITQSPKYLFRKEGQNVTLSCEQNLNHDAMYWYRQDPGQGLRLIYYSQIVNDFQKGDIAEGYSVSREKKESFPLTVTSAQKNPTAFYLCASSIGTDYNSPLHFGNGTRLTVT.